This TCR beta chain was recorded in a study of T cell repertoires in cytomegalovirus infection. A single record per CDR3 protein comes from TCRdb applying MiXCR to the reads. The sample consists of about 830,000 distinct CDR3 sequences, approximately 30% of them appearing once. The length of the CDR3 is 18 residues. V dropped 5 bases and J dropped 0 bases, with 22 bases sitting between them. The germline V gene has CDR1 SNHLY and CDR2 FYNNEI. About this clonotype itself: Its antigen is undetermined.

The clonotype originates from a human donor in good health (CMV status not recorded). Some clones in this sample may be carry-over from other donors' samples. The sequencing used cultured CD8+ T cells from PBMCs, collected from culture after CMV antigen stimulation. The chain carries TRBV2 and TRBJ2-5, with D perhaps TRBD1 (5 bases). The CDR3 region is CASSPETETTPYQETQYF. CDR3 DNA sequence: TGTGCCAGCAGTCCCGAGACAGAGACCACTCCGTACCAAGAGACCCAGTACTTC.